Listed here are 21 T cell receptor beta chains from one sample, sequenced in a study of early T cells in non-severe SARS-CoV-2 infection (dated by TCRdb to the early 2020s). Libraries were made using 5' RACE. TCRdb shows the sequencer as NextSeq 500. In-frame beta chains were kept once TCRdb had trimmed the public reads at Q25 with fastp and called clones with MiXCR. Duplicate CDR3 protein sequences are folded into a single record with the most common DNA and genes. The sample includes about 99,000 distinct CDR3 sequences, with 16% observed a single time. The biggest ten clones account for about 1.3% of the sample. The specimen was whole blood. The receptors here all came from an adult who was a healthcare worker with PCR-confirmed SARS-CoV-2 infection or an uninfected control (not recorded which).

This clonotype has a count of ten or more. The chain has TRBV11-2 and TRBJ2-2; perhaps TRBD1 as D (7 bases). V dropped 5 bases and J dropped 5 bases, with 18 bases sitting between them. Germline V gene data show CDR1 as SGHAT and CDR2 as FQNNGV. This CDR3 has 16 residues. The CDR3 is CASSPSAGGTTGELFF. The CDR3 bases are TGTGCCAGCAGCCCTAGTGCAGGGGGGACGACCGGGGAGCTGTTTTTT.

This clonotype has ten or more counts. This chain joins TRBV6-6 and TRBJ2-3, with 9 bases matching TRBD2. The V segment lost 2 bases and the J segment 4 bases; nucleotides outside the gene matches: 7. The CDR3 runs to 16 residues. Germline V CDR1 and CDR2: MNHNY, SVGAGI (reference sequence). The CDR3 region is CASSYGLAGSADTQYF. The CDR3 DNA reads TGTGCCAGCAGTTACGGGCTAGCGGGAAGTGCAGATACGCAGTATTTT.

The chain uses TRBV15 and TRBJ2-6; D is unresolved. The length of the CDR3 is 20 residues. V lost 0 bases, J lost 0 bases, and 18 bases lay in between. The germline V gene encodes CDR1 LNHNV and CDR2 YYDKDF (reference sequence). The CDR3 nucleotides are TGTGCCACCAGCAGAGATCTGGGATCCGAAATGAGCTCTGGGGCCAACGTCCTGACTTTC. Amino acids: CATSRDLGSEMSSGANVLTF. The full variable domain, in which reference TRBV15 and TRBJ2-6 provide the parts outside the CDR3, is DAMVIQNPRYQVTQFGKPVTLSCSQTLNHNVMYWYQQKSSQAPKLLFHYYDKDFNNEADTPDNFQSRRPNTSFCFLDIRSPGLGDTAMYLCATSRDLGSEMSSGANVLTFGAGSRLTVL.

The genes are TRBV28 and TRBJ2-5; D possibly corresponds to TRBD1 (6 bases). Germline assignment: CDR1 MDHEN and CDR2 SYDVKM. Trimming shortened V by 7 bases and J by 2 bases, and 14 bases separated the two germline ends. The CDR3 spans 14 residues. CDR3 loop: CASTDRRWQETQYF. The CDR3 region has the DNA TGTGCCAGCACCGACAGGAGGTGGCAAGAGACCCAGTACTTC.

The chain uses TRBV5-1 and TRBJ2-3, with 7 bases matching TRBD1. Per the germline V gene, CDR1 is SGHRS and CDR2 is YFSETQ. The junction had 3 bases not matched to a gene; V was cut back by 3 bases and J by 2 bases. CDR3 size: 14 residues. The DNA of the CDR3 is TGCGCCAGCAGCTCCCAGGGGGACACAGATACGCAGTATTTT. Its protein product is CASSSQGDTDTQYF. The full variable domain, its missing parts supplied by reference TRBV5-1 and TRBJ2-3, is KAGVTQTPRYLIKTRGQQVTLSCSPISGHRSVSWYQQTPGQGLQFLFEYFSETQRNKGNFPGRFSGRQFSNSRSEMNVSTLELGDSALYLCASSSQGDTDTQYFGPGTRLTVL.

This clonotype has a handful of counts. The V call is TRBV20-1, the J call TRBJ1-6; D might be TRBD1 (6 bases). Germline CDR1 reads DFQATT; CDR2 reads SNEGSKA (reference sequence). Trimming stripped 2 bases from V and 10 bases from J, with 21 bases between. The CDR3 is 16 amino acids. The CDR3, as DNA: TGCAGTGCTAGACCACCCACAGGGTTCCCAAACTCACCCCTCCACTTT. This sequence encodes CSARPPTGFPNSPLHF.

This sequence joins TRBV18 and TRBJ1-3, with D unclear. The CDR3 length is 17 residues. The V gene lost 6 bases and the J gene lost 2 bases, with 20 bases spanning the gap. Germline loops: CDR1 KGHSH, CDR2 LQKENI. CDR3 coding DNA: TGTGCCAGCTCCCTTTGGTCTGTCCCGGAGGCTGGAAACACCATATATTTT. Protein product: CASSLWSVPEAGNTIYF. Full variable domain (remainder filled in from reference TRBV18 and TRBJ1-3): NAGVMQNPRHLVRRRGQEARLRCSPMKGHSHVYWYRQLPEEGLKFMVYLQKENIIDESGMPKERFSAEFPKEGPSILRIQQVVRGDSAAYFCASSLWSVPEAGNTIYFGEGSWLTVV.

This clonotype was seen more than once but under ten times. This rearrangement joins TRBV2 to TRBJ2-3; no clear D gene. Germline CDR1 SNHLY, CDR2 FYNNEI. The V end was cut by 7 bases, the J end by 0 bases, with 8 bases between. The CDR3 runs to 13 residues. CDR3 amino acids: CASMQTSTDTQYF. The CDR3 DNA sequence: TGTGCCAGCATGCAGACTAGCACAGATACGCAGTATTTT. The variable domain in full, with the rest retrieved from reference TRBV2 and TRBJ2-3, is EPEVTQTPSHQVTQMGQEVILRCVPISNHLYFYWYRQILGQKVEFLVSFYNNEISEKSEIFDDQFSVERPDGSNFTLKIRSTKLEDSAMYFCASMQTSTDTQYFGPGTRLTVL.

This clonotype was observed a handful of times. The V and J genes are TRBV7-9 and TRBJ2-2; tentative D call: TRBD2 (5 bases). Trimming removed 7 bases at V and 4 bases at J, with 13 bases between. The CDR3 extends over 14 amino acids. Germline CDR1 SEHNR, CDR2 FQNEAQ (reference sequence). CDR3 nucleotide sequence: TGTGCCAGCACCCGGGGTCCGGTCACCGGGGAGCTGTTTTTT. It codes for CASTRGPVTGELFF.

This clonotype has a count of ten or more. This chain uses TRBV28 with TRBJ1-1; D may be TRBD1 (5 bases). Germline V gene sequence: CDR1 MDHEN, CDR2 SYDVKM. This CDR3 spans 15 amino acids. The V and J ends lost 3 bases and 3 bases respectively, with 14 bases between them. CDR3 in DNA: TGTGCCAGCAGTTTGGATAGGGGACCGTACACTGAAGCTTTCTTT. Translating it yields CASSLDRGPYTEAFF.

This clonotype showed up just a few times. The V call is TRBV10-3, the J call TRBJ2-1, with TRBD2 matching 7 bases. The CDR3 has 15 amino acids. The junction had 8 bases not matched to a gene; V was cut back by 7 bases and J by 2 bases. CDR1 is ENHRY, CDR2 SYGVKD, per germline. The CDR3 spells CAINPSGGTYNEQFF. The CDR3 region has the DNA TGTGCCATCAACCCCTCGGGAGGTACCTACAATGAGCAGTTCTTC.

The chain couples TRBV11-2 to TRBJ2-7, with a possible D match to TRBD2 (6 bases). The germline gives CDR1 SGHAT, CDR2 FQNNGV. The CDR3 spans 15 residues. V lost 0 bases and J lost 2, with 11 bases in between. As DNA, the CDR3 is TGTGCCAGCAGCTTAGATGCGGGAAAGGCCTACGAGCAGTACTTC. This gives the protein CASSLDAGKAYEQYF.

The CDR3 DNA follows: TGTGCCAGCAGCTTACCACGGGAGGATGAGCAGTTCTTC. This codes for CASSLPREDEQFF. The chain employs TRBV7-8 and TRBJ2-1; TRBD2 agrees at 7 bases. This CDR3 has 13 residues. Trimming at V came to 2 bases and at J to 8 bases, leaving 3 bases not matched to a gene. The germline gives CDR1 SGHVS, CDR2 FQNEAQ.

This clonotype showed up just once. For the CDR3, the DNA is TGTGCCAGCAATCTCTCGCTGGAGTCCGAGCAGTACTTC. Amino acid sequence: CASNLSLESEQYF. The rearrangement uses TRBV28 and TRBJ2-7; D not resolved. Germline values: CDR1 MDHEN, CDR2 SYDVKM. This CDR3 contains 13 residues. The V end lost 7 bases, the J end lost 6 bases, and 16 bases lay between the germline ends.

The rearrangement joins TRBV30 to TRBJ2-3; perhaps TRBD2 as D (5 bases). Germline values: CDR1 GTSNPN, CDR2 SVGIG (reference sequence). The length of the CDR3 is 11 residues. Trimming cost V 7 bases and J 11 bases, with 16 bases left between them. For the CDR3, the DNA is TGTGCCTCCCCATCGGGATACGGGCAGTATTTT. Its protein is CASPSGYGQYF.

The table lists this clonotype with a few counts. The rearrangement uses TRBV7-9 and TRBJ1-4; D gene unclear. The germline gives CDR1 SEHNR, CDR2 FQNEAQ (reference sequence). The CDR3 is 11 residues long. The V gene lost 4 bases and the J gene lost 8 bases, with 5 bases spanning the gap. The CDR3 region is CASSSSEKLFF. The CDR3 bases are TGTGCCAGCAGCTCGAGCGAAAAACTGTTTTTT. Supplemented by reference TRBV7-9 and TRBJ1-4, the full variable domain reads DTGVSQNPRHKITKRGQNVTFRCDPISEHNRLYWYRQTLGQGPEFLTYFQNEAQLEKSRLLSDRFSAERPKGSFSTLEIQRTEQGDSAMYLCASSSSEKLFFGSGTQLSVL.

This clonotype was counted only a few times. The rearrangement uses TRBV20-1 and TRBJ2-7; D may be TRBD1 (5 bases). V was pared by 2 bases and J by 4 bases, with 6 bases between. Germline V gives CDR1 DFQATT, CDR2 SNEGSKA (reference sequence). The CDR3 sequence is 11 residues long. The CDR3 nucleotides read TGCAGTGCTAGACAGGGTTACGAGCAGTACTTC. Its protein is CSARQGYEQYF.

This clonotype appeared once. The chain combines TRBV30 with TRBJ2-1; D might be TRBD1 or TRBD2, each matching 5 bases. Germline V gene data show CDR1 as GTSNPN and CDR2 as SVGIG (reference sequence). The CDR3 runs to 13 residues. V lost 5 bases and J lost 6, with 14 bases in between. This CDR3 reads CAWLGPTLNEQFF. DNA for the CDR3: TGTGCCTGGTTGGGACCGACACTCAATGAGCAGTTCTTC.

The chain recombines TRBV2 with TRBJ1-4, with D tentatively TRBD1 (5 bases). V was cut by 6 bases and J by 4 bases, with 18 bases left in between. CDR1 and CDR2 (germline): SNHLY, FYNNEI. The CDR3 consists of 16 residues. CDR3 loop: CASSESGGRLNEKLFF. DNA for the CDR3: TGTGCCAGCAGCGAGAGTGGGGGACGGCTTAATGAAAAACTGTTTTTT.

The rearrangement uses TRBV2 and TRBJ1-1; 7 bases line up with TRBD1. The CDR3 is made up of 16 amino acids. CDR1 and CDR2 (germline): SNHLY, FYNNEI. Trimming took 6 bases from V and 0 from J; bases not matched to a gene: 10. CDR3 region: CASRRQGRGLNTEAFF. Here the CDR3 DNA reads TGTGCCAGCAGGCGACAGGGAAGGGGCCTGAACACTGAAGCTTTCTTT. The full variable domain, its missing parts supplied by reference TRBV2 and TRBJ1-1, is EPEVTQTPSHQVTQMGQEVILRCVPISNHLYFYWYRQILGQKVEFLVSFYNNEISEKSEIFDDQFSVERPDGSNFTLKIRSTKLEDSAMYFCASRRQGRGLNTEAFFGQGTRLTVV.

The J gene is TRBJ2-5, the V gene TRBV7-2; TRBD1 is a possible D gene (5 bases). Germline CDR1 reads SGHTA; CDR2 reads FQGNSA. The CDR3 sequence is 15 residues long. V was trimmed by 2 bases and J by 4 bases, leaving 14 bases between them. The CDR3 loop is CASSLIAGPRETQYF. As DNA, the CDR3 is TGTGCCAGCAGCTTAATTGCAGGGCCCAGAGAGACCCAGTACTTC.